One and the same sample provided the 25 T cell receptor beta chains below, sequenced in a study of OX40 agonist ivuxolimab in advanced cancers. Sequenced by immunoSEQ multiplex PCR; TCRdb stores in-frame clones only, minus some. The repertoire includes some 95,000 clones, 70% to 90% of them detected once, and less than 5% sits in the top ten. Specimen: CD4+ or CD8+ T cells sorted from blood, collected in a trial of the OX40 agonist ivuxolimab. These receptors came from an adult with an advanced solid tumor such as melanoma, head and neck, liver or kidney cancer.

This rearrangement joins TRBV6-5 to TRBJ2-7; 8 bases fit TRBD1. The germline gives CDR1 MNHEY, CDR2 SVGAGI. The length of the CDR3 is 14 residues. The J segment lost 5 bases and the V segment lost 6 bases, leaving 9 bases of the junction unmatched. The CDR3 loop is CASSRTGTFDEQYF. In nucleotides, the CDR3 is TGTGCCAGCAGCCGGACAGGGACGTTCGACGAGCAGTACTTC.

The rearrangement links TRBV27 to TRBJ2-1; D is unclear. The CDR3 contains 12 residues. Between the trimmed V and J ends, which lost 2 bases and 7 bases, there was a span of 6 bases. Germline V lookup: CDR1 MNHEY, CDR2 SMNVEV (reference sequence). In nucleotides, the CDR3 is TGTGCCAGCAGTTTAGTAGGGAATGAGCAGTTCTTC. Translated, it gives CASSLVGNEQFF.

This chain connects TRBV18 to TRBJ2-1, with D unclear. V was shortened by 8 bases and J by 3 bases, with 14 bases between the two germline ends. The CDR3 runs to 14 residues. Germline CDR1 is KGHSH and CDR2 is LQKENI. CDR3 nucleotide sequence: TGTGCCAGCACAGACTCACCACTCTACAATGAGCAGTTCTTC. Translating gives CASTDSPLYNEQFF.

The chain couples TRBV18 to TRBJ2-3; TRBD2 agrees at 7 bases. The CDR3 sequence is 16 residues long. Germline V gene lookup returns CDR1 KGHSH and CDR2 LQKENI. Unmatched junction bases numbered 11, after V lost 3 bases and J lost 5 bases. CDR3 nucleotides: TGTGCCAGCTCACCCTCACTAGCGAAAGGAGGAGATACGCAGTATTTT. Translating gives CASSPSLAKGGDTQYF.

CDR3 sequence reads: CASSISSGNTIYF. The CDR3 coding sequence is TGTGCCAGTAGTATCAGCTCTGGAAACACCATATATTTT. This chain uses TRBV19 with TRBJ1-3; unclear D gene. The CDR3 is 13 amino acids. Trimming removed 3 bases at V and 0 bases at J, with 3 bases between. Germline V gene lookup returns CDR1 LNHDA and CDR2 SQIVND (reference sequence).

This clone showed up just once. The rearrangement uses TRBV11-1 and TRBJ2-1; D remains ambiguous. V was clipped by 7 bases and J by 0 bases, with 10 bases between them. CDR1 SGHAT and CDR2 FQDESV come from the germline V gene (reference sequence). This CDR3 has 14 residues. CDR3 in DNA: TGTGCCAGCAAAGGCATTAGCTCCTACAATGAGCAGTTCTTC. Encoded protein: CASKGISSYNEQFF.

The genes are TRBV28 and TRBJ2-3, with 9 bases identical to TRBD2. With V trimmed by 5 bases and J by 0 bases, 12 bases remained unmatched. The length of the CDR3 is 18 residues. Looked up from germline, CDR1 is MDHEN and CDR2 is SYDVKM. CDR3 nucleotide sequence: TGTGCCAGCAGTGGGGCTGAGACTAGCGGCCAAAGCACAGATACGCAGTATTTT. Its protein product is CASSGAETSGQSTDTQYF.

The chain carries TRBV5-1 and TRBJ1-1; 7 positions agree with TRBD1. After removal of 1 base from V and 4 bases from J, the junction contained 4 bases not matched to a gene. This CDR3 has 14 residues. Germline-derived CDR1 and CDR2 are SGHRS and YFSETQ. The CDR3, as DNA: TGCGCCAGCAGCTTGTCGGCAGGGGGCACTGAAGCTTTCTTT. Translating gives CASSLSAGGTEAFF.

This chain links TRBV12-5 with TRBJ2-4; D is unclear. Trimming took 4 bases from V and 0 from J, leaving 16 bases between them. Germline CDR1 is LGHNT and CDR2 is FRNRAP. CDR3 length: 17 residues. The CDR3: CASGSQPSYKAKNIQYF. As DNA, the CDR3 is TGTGCTAGTGGTTCGCAACCCTCATATAAAGCCAAAAACATTCAGTACTTC.

The chain carries TRBV27 and TRBJ2-7; 12 bases align to TRBD2. V lost 5 bases and J lost 4; bases outside the gene matches: 6. This CDR3 region has 15 residues. Germline CDR1 is MNHEY and CDR2 is SMNVEV (reference sequence). CDR3: CASSPETSGSYEQYF. CDR3 coding DNA: TGTGCCAGCAGTCCTGAGACTAGCGGGAGTTACGAGCAGTACTTC.

The chain employs TRBV2 and TRBJ1-5; D unresolved. CDR1 SNHLY and CDR2 FYNNEI come from the germline V gene. V was pared by 7 bases and J by 0 bases, with 10 bases between. The CDR3 loop spans 14 amino acids. This chain's CDR3 is CASNEGYSNQPQHF. Here the CDR3 DNA reads TGTGCCAGCAATGAGGGTTATAGCAATCAGCCCCAGCATTTT.

This clone was observed a few times. The chain uses TRBV19 and TRBJ2-4, with D possibly matching TRBD2 (5 bases). The CDR3 is 15 amino acids. The germline V gene has CDR1 LNHDA and CDR2 SQIVND (reference sequence). Trimming shortened V by 0 bases and J by 0 bases, and 6 bases separated the two germline ends. CDR3 protein: CASSIDGVAKNIQYF. DNA of the CDR3: TGTGCCAGTAGTATAGACGGGGTAGCCAAAAACATTCAGTACTTC.

This clone was picked up one time. The chain recombines TRBV5-4 with TRBJ2-1; the D gene is possibly TRBD2 (7 bases). The germline V and J ends were trimmed by 6 bases and 0 bases, with 16 bases remaining between them. CDR1 and CDR2 from the germline V gene are SGHNT and YYREEE (reference sequence). This CDR3 contains 16 residues. CDR3 sequence reads: CASKLGGGSSYNEQFF. CDR3 DNA: TGTGCCAGCAAACTGGGGGGCGGGAGCTCCTACAATGAGCAGTTCTTC.

J is TRBJ2-5 and V is TRBV7-8; 14 bases are a match to TRBD2. The DNA end lines up better with TRBJ2-7; the J call may be wrong. Germline V CDR1 and CDR2: SGHVS, FQNEAQ. The CDR3 spans 16 residues. The CDR3 region has the DNA TGTGCCAGCAGCTTTGGACTAGCGGGAGGTACCTACGAGCAGTACTTC. Translated: CASSFGLAGGTYEQYF.

The rearrangement uses TRBV6-6 and TRBJ2-7, with D maybe TRBD1 (6 bases). V gave up 5 bases and J gave up 7 bases, with 9 bases separating them. Germline CDR1 and CDR2: MNHNY and SVGAGI (reference sequence). The CDR3 runs to 11 residues. Here the CDR3 DNA reads TGTGCCAGCAGTACTACAGGGGAGCAGTACTTC. As protein: CASSTTGEQYF.

The V gene is TRBV6-1, the J gene TRBJ2-7; no clear D gene. There are 12 residues in the CDR3. Germline-derived CDR1 and CDR2 are MNHNS and SASEGT. V gave up 4 bases and J gave up 8 bases, with 12 bases separating them. The CDR3 bases are TGTGCCAGCAGTGGTTCACACAGTCAGCAGTACTTC. Translation gives CASSGSHSQQYF.

The chain couples TRBV5-1 to TRBJ2-7, with D possibly TRBD2 on 5 matching bases. V was trimmed by 10 bases and J by 4 bases, leaving 21 bases between them. From germline, CDR1 is SGHRS and CDR2 YFSETQ. The CDR3 has 14 amino acids. CDR3 DNA sequence: TGCGCCTCCGCCCCCGCCGGGGTGGAATACGAGCAGTACTTC. Protein sequence: CASAPAGVEYEQYF.

CDR3 amino acids: CASSFIRSTDTQYF. The DNA for the CDR3 is TGTGCCAGCAGCTTTATTAGGAGCACAGATACGCAGTATTTT. The rearrangement links TRBV5-6 to TRBJ2-3; D call uncertain. Germline V gene sequence: CDR1 SGHDT, CDR2 YYEEEE. V was pared by 2 bases and J by 0 bases, with 7 bases between. CDR3 length: 14 residues.

V is TRBV5-4 and J is TRBJ1-2; TRBD1 might be the D (6 bases). The length of the CDR3 is 13 residues. Between the trimmed V and J ends, which lost 4 bases and 6 bases, there was a span of 13 bases. Looked up from germline, CDR1 is SGHNT and CDR2 is YYREEE (reference sequence). DNA of the CDR3: TGTGCCAGCAGCCGAGACAGGCGGGATGGCTACACCTTC. Its protein is CASSRDRRDGYTF.

The chain recombines TRBV28 with TRBJ1-2, with TRBD1 identical over 7 bases. V lost 5 bases and J lost 7; bases outside the gene matches: 13. This CDR3 is 15 amino acids long. The V gene's germline CDR1 is MDHEN and CDR2 SYDVKM. CDR3 residues: CASSIRDSSVLGYTF. The CDR3 DNA follows: TGTGCCAGCAGTATAAGGGACAGCTCCGTTCTTGGCTACACCTTC.

The chain employs TRBV5-5 and TRBJ1-2; no definite D call. The V gene's germline CDR1 is SGHKS and CDR2 YYEKEE (reference sequence). Between the trimmed V and J ends, which lost 1 base and 8 bases, there was a span of 12 bases. This CDR3 comprises 13 residues. The CDR3 nucleotides read TGTGCCAGCAGCTTGAATTCCCGCCGAGGCTACACCTTC. Translation gives CASSLNSRRGYTF.

J is TRBJ2-7 and V is TRBV11-2; D is tentatively TRBD1 or TRBD2 (5 bases each). Germline V CDR1 and CDR2: SGHAT, FQNNGV. The CDR3 has 14 amino acids. Trimming left V 5 bases short and J 2 bases short, with 13 bases between. CDR3 DNA: TGTGCCAGCAGCCCGACCGGGGACCCCTACGAGCAGTACTTC. Its protein is CASSPTGDPYEQYF.

This chain links TRBV9 with TRBJ2-1; 13 nucleotides line up with TRBD2. Germline loops: CDR1 SGDLS, CDR2 YYNGEE. Trimming cost V 0 bases and J 9 bases; bases outside gene matches: 9. The CDR3 covers 17 residues. In nucleotides, the CDR3 is TGTGCCAGCAGCGTAGCTATTTATACTAGCGGGAGGGGTGAGCAGTTCTTC. Residues: CASSVAIYTSGRGEQFF.

The rearrangement links TRBV30 to TRBJ2-1; D gene ambiguous. V was cut by 0 bases and J by 15 bases, with 21 bases left in between. CDR1 and CDR2 from the germline V gene are GTSNPN and SVGIG (reference sequence). There are 14 residues in the CDR3. The CDR3, as DNA: TGTGCCTGGAGTGTACCCCCTTATTTAGATTCGGTGTTCTTC. Translation: CAWSVPPYLDSVFF.

The gene calls are TRBV7-9 and TRBJ2-3; no definite D call. This CDR3 region has 14 residues. Germline CDR1 SEHNR, CDR2 FQNEAQ (reference sequence). V lost 1 base to trimming and J lost 0 bases, with 5 bases between them. The CDR3 region is CASSLGYSTDTQYF. The CDR3 region has the DNA TGTGCCAGCAGCTTAGGTTACAGCACAGATACGCAGTATTTT.